These 30 T cell receptor beta chains were sequenced from one sample in a study of cytomegalovirus exposure and HLA in healthy donors. Primers for the PCR totalled 60 Vbeta and 13 Jbeta. The data were produced by immunoSEQ multiplex PCR, yet TCRdb's version contains in-frame clones alone and is incomplete. The sample carries 150,000 or so clones, roughly 80% recorded once. Material for sequencing was PBMCs. These receptors all come from a woman between 18 and 29 years old in good health and CMV-seronegative.

This clone was seen just once. The gene calls are TRBV5-4 and TRBJ2-7; D not resolved. The CDR3 spans 13 residues. Looked up from germline, CDR1 is SGHNT and CDR2 is YYREEE (reference sequence). The ends were cut back, 1 base at V and 2 bases at J, with 7 bases in the middle. DNA for the CDR3: TGTGCCAGCAGCTTGACCGGTGCCTACGAGCAGTACTTC. Its translation: CASSLTGAYEQYF.

The chain has TRBV7-3 and TRBJ2-5; 7 bases fit TRBD1. V lost 5 bases and J lost 2; bases outside the gene matches: 5. The CDR3 consists of 14 residues. Germline loops: CDR1 SGHTA, CDR2 FQGTGA. For the CDR3, the DNA is TGTGCCAGCAGCAATTGGGGACAGCAAGAGACCCAGTACTTC. Its protein product is CASSNWGQQETQYF. The whole variable domain, filled in from reference TRBV7-3 and TRBJ2-5, reads GAGVSQTPSNKVTEKGKYVELRCDPISGHTALYWYRQSLGQGPEFLIYFQGTGAADDSGLPNDRFFAVRPEGSVSTLKIQRTERGDSAVYLCASSNWGQQETQYFGPGTRLLVL.

The CDR3 is CASSFKTSGSYEQYF. The CDR3 coding sequence is TGTGCCAGCAGCTTCAAGACTAGCGGGAGTTACGAGCAGTACTTC. The chain is built from TRBV7-9 and TRBJ2-7; TRBD2 matches at 12 bases. V lost 3 bases to trimming and J lost 4 bases; unmatched junction nucleotides: 4. Per germline, CDR1 SEHNR and CDR2 FQNEAQ (reference sequence). The CDR3 contains 15 residues.

The genes are TRBV27 and TRBJ2-7; TRBD1 aligns across 9 bases. In germline, CDR1 is MNHEY, CDR2 SMNVEV (reference sequence). The V and J ends lost 6 bases and 5 bases, in that order; junction bases with no gene match: 5. This CDR3 is 13 amino acids long. CDR3 nucleotide sequence: TGTGCCAGCAGCCTAGACAGGGGGGACGAGCAGTACTTC. It yields the protein CASSLDRGDEQYF.

The V gene is TRBV7-9, the J gene TRBJ2-3; TRBD2 matches at 13 bases. Per the germline V gene, CDR1 is SEHNR and CDR2 is FQNEAQ (reference sequence). CDR3 length: 16 amino acids. J was trimmed by 6 bases and V by 6 bases; bases with no gene match: 9. This CDR3 reads CASSRGLAGEGDTQYF. In DNA, the CDR3 is TGTGCCAGCAGTCGCGGACTAGCGGGAGAAGGGGATACGCAGTATTTT.

This clone has just one count. The chain couples TRBV30 to TRBJ2-3; 12 nucleotides agree with TRBD2. Per the germline V gene, CDR1 is GTSNPN and CDR2 is SVGIG (reference sequence). V was pared by 0 bases and J by 3 bases, with 7 bases of the junction left unmatched. The CDR3 totals 17 residues. The CDR3 DNA is TGTGCCTGGAGTGTAAGGAGGGGGACTAGCGGGACAGATACGCAGTATTTT. Protein product: CAWSVRRGTSGTDTQYF.

The V and J genes are TRBV21-1 and TRBJ1-1. TRBV21-1 is reported as a pseudogene. The CDR3 spans 16 residues. This CDR3 is CASSKTVSGANTEAFF. The CDR3 nucleotides read TGTGCCAGCAGCAAGACAGTCTCGGGAGCGAACACTGAAGCTTTCTTT.

This clone occurred once. This chain connects TRBV11-3 to TRBJ2-5, with D possibly TRBD1 on 6 matching bases. With the DNA end fitting TRBJ2-7 better, the J assignment may be wrong. This CDR3 has 12 residues. The germline CDR1 and CDR2 sequences are SGHNT and YENEEA. Written as DNA, the CDR3 is TGTGCCAGCAGCGGGACAAATTACGAGCAGTACTTC. Its protein is CASSGTNYEQYF.

This sequence joins TRBV6-1 and TRBJ2-2; D is undetermined. V was clipped by 6 bases and J by 10 bases, with 15 bases between them. Germline CDR1 reads MNHNS; CDR2 reads SASEGT. The CDR3 runs 13 residues. The CDR3 sequence: CASRESYMEELFF. The CDR3 coding sequence is TGTGCCAGCAGGGAGAGTTATATGGAGGAGCTGTTTTTT.

The chain combines TRBV14 with TRBJ2-5, with no clear D. The germline V and J ends were trimmed by 5 bases and 4 bases, with 8 bases remaining between them. CDR1 is SGHDN, CDR2 FVKESK, per germline. There are 12 residues in the CDR3. CDR3 bases: TGTGCCAGCAGCGGTAGTGGAGAGACCCAGTACTTC. Protein sequence: CASSGSGETQYF. The whole variable domain, remainder taken from reference TRBV14 and TRBJ2-5, is EAGVTQFPSHSVIEKGQTVTLRCDPISGHDNLYWYRRVMGKEIKFLLHFVKESKQDESGMPNNRFLAERTGGTYSTLKVQPAELEDSGVYFCASSGSGETQYFGPGTRLLVL.

This sequence joins TRBV28 and TRBJ2-5, with D perhaps matching TRBD1 (6 bases). In germline, CDR1 is MDHEN, CDR2 SYDVKM. V was cut by 4 bases and J by 5 bases, with 17 bases left in between. This CDR3 has 15 residues. CDR3 region: CASSSPNRVGETQYF. In DNA, the CDR3 is TGTGCCAGCAGTTCCCCCAACAGGGTGGGGGAGACCCAGTACTTC.

The DNA for the CDR3 is TGTGCCAGCAGTAAGACTAGCCCCCACAATGAGCAGTTCTTC. Translated, it gives CASSKTSPHNEQFF. The chain links TRBV6-5 to TRBJ2-1, with 7 bases fitting TRBD2. The J segment lost 5 bases and the V segment lost 5 bases, leaving 6 bases of the junction unmatched. The CDR3 runs 14 residues. Germline V gene sequence: CDR1 MNHEY, CDR2 SVGAGI.

This chain links TRBV5-1 with TRBJ1-2; 8 bases line up with TRBD1. Germline CDR1 is SGHRS and CDR2 is YFSETQ. V trimming: 4 bases; J trimming: 7 bases; junction bases outside the gene matches: 6. The CDR3 runs to 13 residues. CDR3 nucleotides: TGCGCCAGCAGCGGGGGACAGGTGCTTGGCTACACCTTC. Its protein is CASSGGQVLGYTF.

The chain recombines TRBV6-6 with TRBJ1-1; D is unclear. Trimming left V 0 bases short and J 6 bases short, with 17 bases between. This CDR3 is built from 16 residues. Germline values: CDR1 MNHNY, CDR2 SVGAGI (reference sequence). Here the CDR3 DNA reads TGTGCCAGCAGTTACTCTTTGACTCCGGTTGGCTCTGAAGCTTTCTTT. This translates into CASSYSLTPVGSEAFF.

V and J are TRBV7-6 and TRBJ2-1, with D perhaps matching TRBD2 (6 bases). This CDR3 is built from 17 residues. Trimming removed 5 bases at V and 4 bases at J, with 21 bases between. The germline V gene has CDR1 SGHVS and CDR2 FNYEAQ. The CDR3 nucleotides are TGTGCCAGCAGCCACGACTCCTCGGGACTCGTTTACAATGAGCAGTTCTTC. Its protein is CASSHDSSGLVYNEQFF. The full variable domain, completed using reference TRBV7-6 and TRBJ2-1, is GAGVSQSPRYKVTKRGQDVALRCDPISGHVSLYWYRQALGQGPEFLTYFNYEAQQDKSGLPNDRFSAERPEGSISTLTIQRTEQRDSAMYRCASSHDSSGLVYNEQFFGPGTRLTVL.

V is TRBV10-1 and J is TRBJ1-4; the match to TRBD1 covers 10 bases. Germline trimming cut 8 bases from V and 8 bases from J; bases unmatched to any gene: 8. Germline V gives CDR1 WNHNN, CDR2 SYGVQD (reference sequence). This CDR3 comprises 14 residues. The DNA of the CDR3 is TGCGCCAGCGACCCCGGGACAGGGGAAGAAAAACTGTTTTTT. It yields the protein CASDPGTGEEKLFF.

This sequence joins TRBV19 and TRBJ2-7, with 7 bases lining up with TRBD1. Per germline, CDR1 LNHDA and CDR2 SQIVND (reference sequence). V was clipped by 6 bases and J by 9 bases; unmatched bases: 8. The CDR3 runs 12 residues. Written as DNA, the CDR3 is TGTGCCAGTAGCTATAGTACAGGGGTGCAGTACTTC. Protein product: CASSYSTGVQYF.

This clone occurred a few times. The V call is TRBV19, the J call TRBJ2-1; perhaps TRBD2 as D (7 bases). Germline V gene data show CDR1 as LNHDA and CDR2 as SQIVND (reference sequence). The CDR3 totals 13 residues. V lost 9 bases, J lost 12 bases, and 21 bases lay in between. CDR3 in DNA: TGTGCCAGCGAAGTCCGGGGGCGGGGGCGGCAGTTCTTC. Protein sequence: CASEVRGRGRQFF.

V and J are TRBV9 and TRBJ1-4; D is unclear. In germline, CDR1 is SGDLS, CDR2 YYNGEE. CDR3 size: 14 residues. V was shortened by 0 bases and J by 7 bases, with 10 bases between the two germline ends. The CDR3 here is CASSVDVGSEKLFF. CDR3 nucleotide sequence: TGTGCCAGCAGCGTAGATGTAGGGAGTGAAAAACTGTTTTTT.

V is TRBV4-1 and J is TRBJ2-3; D is unclear. The CDR3 contains 15 residues. V was clipped by 4 bases and J by 3 bases, with 14 bases between them. Germline V gene lookup returns CDR1 MGHRA and CDR2 YSYEKL. The CDR3 bases are TGCGCCAGCAGCCCCCTATCGCCAGGAACAGATACGCAGTATTTT. It translates to CASSPLSPGTDTQYF.

The chain links TRBV27 to TRBJ1-6; no clear D. Germline assignment: CDR1 MNHEY and CDR2 SMNVEV (reference sequence). The CDR3 runs 13 residues. Trimming shortened V by 5 bases and J by 12 bases, and 14 bases separated the two germline ends. CDR3 nucleotide sequence: TGTGCCAGCAGTGTGGACTGGGAGGGACCCCTCCACTTT. Its translation is CASSVDWEGPLHF.

V is TRBV5-4 and J is TRBJ2-2, with 13 bases fitting TRBD2. V was pared by 5 bases and J by 6 bases, with 7 bases of the junction left unmatched. The CDR3 covers 16 residues. Germline CDR1 and CDR2: SGHNT and YYREEE (reference sequence). CDR3: CASSLLAGGPAGELFF. DNA for the CDR3: TGTGCCAGCAGTTTACTAGCGGGAGGGCCAGCCGGGGAGCTGTTTTTT.

The rearrangement links TRBV19 to TRBJ1-5; no reliable D call. This CDR3 comprises 16 residues. Germline assignment: CDR1 LNHDA and CDR2 SQIVND (reference sequence). Trimming took off 2 bases at V and 4 bases at J, with 15 bases between the two ends. This CDR3 reads CASSILGNTLNQPQHF. The DNA for the CDR3 is TGTGCCAGTAGTATATTGGGCAATACCCTTAATCAGCCCCAGCATTTT. Looking up the rest from reference TRBV19 and TRBJ1-5 gives the full variable domain: DGGITQSPKYLFRKEGQNVTLSCEQNLNHDAMYWYRQDPGQGLRLIYYSQIVNDFQKGDIAEGYSVSREKKESFPLTVTSAQKNPTAFYLCASSILGNTLNQPQHFGDGTRLSIL.

The J gene is TRBJ2-1, the V gene TRBV27; maybe TRBD2 (6 bases). CDR1 and CDR2 (germline): MNHEY, SMNVEV (reference sequence). The CDR3 consists of 16 residues. The ends were cut back, 7 bases at V and 5 bases at J, with 21 bases in the middle. The CDR3 DNA reads as TGTGCCAGCACGCCTCCGGGAGCGCAACCGCACAATGAGCAGTTCTTC. Its translation: CASTPPGAQPHNEQFF.

This chain joins TRBV4-2 and TRBJ1-4; unclear D gene. CDR1 is LGHNA, CDR2 YNFKEQ, per germline. V was clipped by 0 bases and J by 12 bases, with 8 bases between them. The CDR3 length is 12 residues. The CDR3 DNA sequence: TGTGCCAGCAGCCAAGATTCTCGTGAACTGTTTTTT. Translation gives CASSQDSRELFF.

V gene TRBV28 combines with J gene TRBJ2-5; 8 nucleotides agree with TRBD2. The J call is doubtful: the DNA matches TRBJ2-7 better. CDR3 length: 14 residues. In germline, CDR1 is MDHEN, CDR2 SYDVKM. DNA for the CDR3: TGTGCCAGCAGGGGGTCGGGGGGGCCTTACGAGCAGTACTTC. Translation gives CASRGSGGPYEQYF.

The chain links TRBV11-2 to TRBJ2-1, with D unclear. The CDR3 spans 15 residues. From germline, CDR1 is SGHAT and CDR2 FQNNGV. With 1 base removed from V and 4 bases from J, the gap between germline ends came to 11 bases. The CDR3 nucleotides are TGTGCCAGCAGCTTAGGAGGTACGAATTACAATGAGCAGTTCTTC. It encodes CASSLGGTNYNEQFF.

The genes are TRBV6-5 and TRBJ2-5, with D possibly TRBD2 on 6 matching bases. The CDR3 length is 14 residues. Per the germline V gene, CDR1 is MNHEY and CDR2 is SVGAGI. V was clipped by 5 bases and J by 5 bases, with 15 bases between them. The CDR3 coding sequence is TGTGCCAGCAGTCGGGACTCCACTGCGGAGACCCAGTACTTC. Translated, it gives CASSRDSTAETQYF.

V usage is TRBV4-2 and J usage is TRBJ2-7; the match to TRBD1 covers 9 bases. The germline gives CDR1 LGHNA, CDR2 YNFKEQ. V was clipped by 0 bases and J by 3 bases; unmatched bases: 3. The CDR3 length is 15 residues. DNA for the CDR3: TGTGCCAGCAGCCAAGATGAGACAGGGGGCTACGAGCAGTACTTC. It yields the protein CASSQDETGGYEQYF.

The genes are TRBV4-3 and TRBJ2-1, with 8 bases identical to TRBD2. The junction had 7 bases not matched to a gene; V was cut back by 1 base and J by 5 bases. The CDR3 covers 16 residues. In germline, CDR1 is LGHNA, CDR2 YSLEER. The CDR3 sequence is CASSQVSGRGDNEQFF. CDR3 coding DNA: TGCGCCAGCAGCCAAGTAAGCGGGAGAGGTGACAATGAGCAGTTCTTC.